The present T cell receptor beta chain was sequenced within a study of immune cell composition in non-small cell lung cancer. The table came from immunoSEQ multiplex PCR; TCRdb's copy has only in-frame clones and leaves some out. This table holds several thousand clones, about four fifths found once. This receptor was taken from a human donor with non-small cell lung cancer. Sequenced input: lung tumor tissue.

The CDR3 region is CASSPYPGDTQYF. CDR3 nucleotides: TGTGCCAGCAGCCCCTACCCGGGGGATACGCAGTATTTT. The chain joins TRBV7-8 to TRBJ2-3; a weak D match, TRBD2 (5 bases). The CDR3 contains 13 residues. Trimming left V 5 bases short and J 6 bases short, with 12 bases between. Per germline, CDR1 SGHVS and CDR2 FQNEAQ.